These 11 T cell receptor beta chains share one sample of origin, sequenced in a study of blood T cell repertoires in COVID-19. The data were produced by immunoSEQ multiplex PCR, yet TCRdb's version contains in-frame clones alone and is incomplete. The table lists about 280,000 clones, approximately 90% of them singletons. The sequencing input was PBMCs or T cells enriched from blood (not recorded which). The receptors shown here come from a middle-aged man who had been exposed to COVID-19.

This chain uses TRBV3-1 (or the pseudogene TRBV3-2) with TRBJ2-6, with 10 bases matching TRBD1. Germline V gene sequence: CDR1 LGHDT, CDR2 YNNKEL (reference sequence). CDR3 length equals 17 residues. V lost 4 bases to trimming and J lost 0 bases; unmatched junction nucleotides: 3. Here the CDR3 reads CASSRGTGVSGANVLTF. As DNA, the CDR3 is TGTGCCAGCAGCCGCGGGACAGGGGTCTCTGGGGCCAACGTCCTGACTTTC.

This chain joins TRBV10-1 and TRBJ2-1, with TRBD2 identical over 9 bases. The CDR3 spans 16 residues. V trimming: 4 bases; J trimming: 4 bases; junction bases outside the gene matches: 8. In germline, CDR1 is WNHNN, CDR2 SYGVQD (reference sequence). CDR3 in amino acids: CASSVTSGAWYNEQFF. The CDR3 DNA sequence: TGCGCCAGCAGTGTGACTAGCGGAGCTTGGTACAATGAGCAGTTCTTC.

As DNA, the CDR3 is TGTGCCAGCAGCTGGCCACAGGGGGCGGGGTACAATGAGCAGTTCTTC. Translated, it gives CASSWPQGAGYNEQFF. The chain employs TRBV7-8 and TRBJ2-1, with TRBD1 identical over 9 bases. The CDR3 loop spans 16 amino acids. The germline V gene has CDR1 SGHVS and CDR2 FQNEAQ. V lost 4 bases and J lost 4; bases outside the gene matches: 8.

The CDR3 region has the DNA TGTGCCACCAGTGCCGGGGGCTCCTACAATGAGCAGTTCTTC. It translates to CATSAGGSYNEQFF. The chain links TRBV24-1 to TRBJ2-1; D perhaps matches TRBD2 (6 bases). V dropped 5 bases and J dropped 0 bases, with 7 bases sitting between them. Germline V CDR1 and CDR2: KGHDR, SFDVKD. This CDR3 comprises 14 residues.

V is TRBV12-3 or TRBV12-4 and J is TRBJ1-2; D is unclear. V was clipped by 4 bases and J by 8 bases, with 11 bases between them. The CDR3 is 12 residues long. In nucleotides, the CDR3 is TGTGCCAGCAGTTGGAGAGGGCAGGGCTACACCTTC. Translation: CASSWRGQGYTF.

This clone was recorded only once. This sequence joins TRBV6-1 and TRBJ2-7; TRBD1 is a possible D gene (5 bases). The CDR3 spans 12 residues. V lost 3 bases and J lost 10, with 13 bases in between. CDR1 is MNHNS, CDR2 SASEGT, per germline. The CDR3 sequence: CASSDWHQGQYF. DNA of the CDR3: TGTGCCAGCAGTGATTGGCATCAGGGCCAGTACTTC.

The gene calls are TRBV4-1 and TRBJ2-5; 8 nucleotides align to TRBD2. Trimming cost V 2 bases and J 4 bases; bases outside gene matches: 6. Germline assignment: CDR1 MGHRA and CDR2 YSYEKL. The CDR3 has 15 residues. The CDR3 reads CASSQLGSGGETQYF. The CDR3 nucleotides are TGCGCCAGCAGCCAATTGGGAAGCGGGGGAGAGACCCAGTACTTC.

This rearrangement joins TRBV10-3 to TRBJ1-1; TRBD1 is a possible D gene (6 bases). The CDR3 is made up of 13 amino acids. Germline assignment: CDR1 ENHRY and CDR2 SYGVKD. V lost 6 bases and J lost 1, with 9 bases in between. CDR3 DNA: TGTGCCATCAGGAGGACAGAGAACACTGAAGCTTTCTTT. Its translation is CAIRRTENTEAFF.

The J gene is TRBJ1-5, the V gene TRBV5-6; perhaps TRBD1 as D (5 bases). The V gene's germline CDR1 is SGHDT and CDR2 YYEEEE. CDR3 size: 13 residues. V was trimmed by 2 bases and J by 5 bases, leaving 8 bases between them. CDR3 protein: CASSFSRDQPQHF. CDR3 bases: TGTGCCAGCAGCTTTAGCAGGGATCAGCCCCAGCATTTT.

This sequence joins TRBV28 and TRBJ2-3, with unresolved D. Trimming pared 3 bases from V and 4 bases from J, leaving 8 bases between. Germline loops: CDR1 MDHEN, CDR2 SYDVKM. CDR3 size: 13 residues. The CDR3 DNA sequence: TGTGCCAGCAGTTTGTTTCATCCAGATACGCAGTATTTT. This sequence encodes CASSLFHPDTQYF.

The chain has TRBV7-3 and TRBJ2-3, with 7 bases that match TRBD1. Germline loops: CDR1 SGHTA, CDR2 FQGTGA. The CDR3 has 13 amino acids. J was trimmed by 5 bases and V by 3 bases; bases with no gene match: 2. This CDR3 reads CASSFDREDTQYF. The CDR3 DNA reads as TGTGCCAGCAGCTTCGACAGGGAAGATACGCAGTATTTT. The full variable domain, its missing parts supplied by reference TRBV7-3 and TRBJ2-3, is GAGVSQTPSNKVTEKGKYVELRCDPISGHTALYWYRQSLGQGPEFLIYFQGTGAADDSGLPNDRFFAVRPEGSVSTLKIQRTERGDSAVYLCASSFDREDTQYFGPGTRLTVL.